Listed below are T cell receptor beta chains from one sample, sequenced in a study of human T cells and chemical hapten exposure. TCRdb reprocessed the RACE reads with MiXCR, giving one entry per CDR3 protein. This sample carries under 400,000 distinct CDR3 sequences, 5% to 6.5% of them seen once, and the ten largest clones take 2% to 3%. The material sequenced was whole blood, taken in connection with sensitization to the hapten diphenylcyclopropenone (DPC). Receptor source: a woman between 50 and 59 years old with alopecia areata. Some clones in this sample may be carry-over from other donors' samples. The CDR3 runs from the conserved cysteine through the conserved F or W. A D gene is named only where the DNA matches it firmly.

cdr3_aa j_call v_call d_call
CASSNTRASSSGANVLTF TRBJ2-6 TRBV21-1 .
CASSLQPTNSPLHF TRBJ1-6 TRBV6-5 .
CASKVGQGIYGYTF TRBJ1-2 TRBV12-3/TRBV12-4 TRBD1
CSARMTGDTQYF TRBJ2-3 TRBV20-1 .
CSAQPGQGNTIYF TRBJ1-3 TRBV20-1 TRBD1
CSAELGTNEKLFF TRBJ1-4 TRBV20-1 .
CASSFSDLLGNEQFF TRBJ2-1 TRBV5-6 .
CSATYSGRSTDTQYF TRBJ2-3 TRBV20-1 .
CASRPGQGIAKNIQYF TRBJ2-4 TRBV12-3/TRBV12-4 TRBD1
CASITGFSGANVLTF TRBJ2-6 TRBV6-2/TRBV6-3 .
CATHHPGETYGYTF TRBJ1-2 TRBV19 .
CASRQDRGHDYGYTF TRBJ1-2 TRBV4-2 TRBD1
CASSPIRPPGQGIMSGQFF TRBJ2-1 TRBV18 TRBD1
CASSLYRTGSPYEQYF TRBJ2-7 TRBV11-1 TRBD1
CASSLNGDQTNEKLFF TRBJ1-4 TRBV5-1 .
CASSSETGGLSPLHF TRBJ1-6 TRBV6-6 TRBD1
CSVRTGLSAEAFF TRBJ1-1 TRBV29-1 .
CASSQSGSGELFF TRBJ2-2 TRBV4-1 .
CASSPGPTLPNNQPQHF TRBJ1-5 TRBV2 .
CASSSRGPYNEQFF TRBJ2-1 TRBV5-4 .
CASSLIGPIDSGANVLTF TRBJ2-6 TRBV4-2 .
CASSLAGEQEQYF TRBJ2-7 TRBV7-9 .
CASGTGLGGNTDTQYF TRBJ2-3 TRBV28 TRBD2
CATSGSGTASFNYGYTF TRBJ1-2 TRBV24-1 TRBD1
CASSPFWTGLTQYF TRBJ2-3 TRBV3-1 TRBD1
CASSTLRDRNEKLFF TRBJ1-4 TRBV21-1 .
CASSLGGIADTQYF TRBJ2-3 TRBV12-3/TRBV12-4 .
CASSESQGTEAFF TRBJ1-1 TRBV6-4 .
CASSHGGAAGANVLTF TRBJ2-6 TRBV14 .
CSVAGLAGGPGEQFF TRBJ2-1 TRBV29-1 TRBD2
CASRIPGGEQFF TRBJ2-1 TRBV6-5 TRBD1
CSVDGGEGQAFF TRBJ1-1 TRBV29-1 .
CSVVGLAGPNEQFF TRBJ2-1 TRBV29-1 TRBD2
CASTGQGTDTQYF TRBJ2-3 TRBV13 TRBD1
CASSKVGDGVHGNQPQHF TRBJ1-5 TRBV21-1 .
CASSLGIRNEQFF TRBJ2-1 TRBV11-2 .
CAISDPKGTDTQYF TRBJ2-3 TRBV10-3 .
CSSPGGPGGTDTQYF TRBJ2-3 TRBV29-1 TRBD2
CASSIMTARLANEQFF TRBJ2-1 TRBV19 .
CSVSEAFF TRBJ1-1 TRBV29-1 .
CASSSRRARGYNEQFF TRBJ2-1 TRBV28 .